The clone carrying this T cell receptor (beta chain) was observed many times. The data stem from a study of T-cell reconstitution after alpha-beta-depleted transplantation in children. The TCRbeta library was prepared with unique molecular identifiers. TCRdb re-called the PCR reads with MiXCR, one entry per CDR3 protein. The sample shows hundreds of thousands of distinct CDR3 sequences, 16% of them seen only once. V dropped 5 bases and J dropped 6; count of bases not matched to a gene: 7. The CDR3 is 15 amino acids. Germline V gene sequence: CDR1 SGHTA, CDR2 FQGNSA. The source is a human donor who donated a stem cell graft to a child with acute myeloid leukemia. The specimen comprised PBMCs from the stem cell graft donor, sampled from the stem cell graft. The chain combines TRBV7-2 with TRBJ1-6, with 7 bases identical to TRBD1. The CDR3 region is CASSPRAGGNSPLHF. CDR3 sequence (DNA): TGTGCCAGCAGCCCTCGGGCAGGGGGTAATTCACCCCTCCACTTT.